Following are 17 T cell receptor beta chains from one sample sequenced in a study of blood T cells in healthy people across ages. Through a sample-barcoded 5' primer and a J-beta primer mix, a second PCR was run for roughly 6 to 12 cycles. From the 5' RACE reads, TCRdb called clonotypes with MiXCR, one entry per CDR3 protein. This repertoire shows some 1.5 million distinct CDR3 sequences, roughly 27% found once; its top ten account for over 7%. The source material was blood. All receptors derive from a woman younger than 45 in good health.

The V gene is TRBV10-3, the J gene TRBJ1-4; D is unresolved. Germline V gives CDR1 ENHRY, CDR2 SYGVKD. The length of the CDR3 is 13 residues. Trimming removed 0 bases at V and 5 bases at J, with 4 bases between. The CDR3 sequence: CAISESGNEKLFF. CDR3 DNA: TGTGCCATCAGTGAGTCCGGGAATGAAAAACTGTTTTTT.

The V gene is TRBV10-1, the J gene TRBJ1-6; no firm D call. CDR3 length equals 13 residues. Germline CDR1 reads WNHNN; CDR2 reads SYGVQD (reference sequence). Trimming removed 0 bases from V and 8 bases from J, with 5 bases in between. CDR3 protein: CASSESEDSPLHF. CDR3 bases: TGCGCCAGCAGTGAGTCTGAGGATTCACCCCTCCACTTT.

This sequence joins TRBV20-1 and TRBJ1-3, with TRBD1 matching over 7 bases. CDR1 DFQATT and CDR2 SNEGSKA come from the germline V gene (reference sequence). V was pared by 3 bases and J by 3 bases, with 5 bases of the junction left unmatched. The CDR3 is 14 residues long. The CDR3 DNA follows: TGCAGTGCTAGGGAAGGGGGCCTTGGAAACACCATATATTTT. It codes for CSAREGGLGNTIYF.

The chain employs TRBV7-2 and TRBJ2-7; weak D call: TRBD2 (6 bases). V was clipped by 3 bases and J by 7 bases, with 16 bases between them. This CDR3 is 14 amino acids long. In germline, CDR1 is SGHTA, CDR2 FQGNSA. The CDR3 is CASSFPGSGNEQYF. DNA of the CDR3: TGTGCCAGCAGCTTTCCTGGTAGCGGTAATGAGCAGTACTTC.

In its sample, this clonotype was seen many times. The rearrangement joins TRBV5-6 to TRBJ2-5; the D call may be TRBD1 or TRBD2 (5 bases each). Germline CDR1 reads SGHDT; CDR2 reads YYEEEE. The ends were cut back, 3 bases at V and 11 bases at J, with 17 bases in the middle. CDR3 length: 13 residues. This CDR3 is CASSSGQVGEQYF. The CDR3 DNA reads TGTGCCAGCAGCTCGGGGCAGGTGGGAGAGCAGTACTTC.

This chain links TRBV11-2 with TRBJ2-7, with D hard to call. Germline V lookup: CDR1 SGHAT, CDR2 FQNNGV. This CDR3 spans 13 amino acids. Trimming shortened V by 4 bases and J by 3 bases, and 10 bases separated the two germline ends. The CDR3 sequence is CASSYTENYEQYF. CDR3 in DNA: TGTGCCAGCAGCTATACAGAGAACTACGAGCAGTACTTC.

V gene TRBV30 combines with J gene TRBJ2-7; D possibly corresponds to TRBD2 (6 bases). CDR3 length: 13 residues. Trimming took off 0 bases at V and 10 bases at J, with 16 bases between the two ends. Germline V gene data show CDR1 as GTSNPN and CDR2 as SVGIG (reference sequence). The CDR3 DNA reads as TGTGCCTGGAGTGTAGGGACTTTGCCTATTCAGTACTTC. It translates to CAWSVGTLPIQYF.

The chain recombines TRBV20-1 with TRBJ2-7, with D possibly TRBD2 on 6 matching bases. Germline V gene data show CDR1 as DFQATT and CDR2 as SNEGSKA (reference sequence). There are 11 residues in the CDR3. Trimming took off 5 bases at V and 5 bases at J, with 10 bases between the two ends. As DNA, the CDR3 is TGCAGTGCTTCGGACTACAACGAGCAGTACTTC. This sequence encodes CSASDYNEQYF.

This clonotype was seen once. The chain combines TRBV20-1 with TRBJ2-3, with 7 bases that match TRBD1. CDR1 DFQATT and CDR2 SNEGSKA come from the germline V gene (reference sequence). V lost 4 bases and J lost 2; bases outside the gene matches: 9. CDR3 size: 15 residues. The chain's CDR3 is CSAITTGVSTDTQYF. The CDR3 nucleotides are TGCAGTGCTATAACTACAGGGGTCTCCACAGATACGCAGTATTTT.

The gene calls are TRBV6-5 and TRBJ2-2; a possible D gene is TRBD2 (6 bases). Trimming removed 6 bases at V and 6 bases at J, with 11 bases between. Germline assignment: CDR1 MNHEY and CDR2 SVGAGI. The CDR3 spans 13 residues. This CDR3 is CASSTSNAGELFF. The CDR3 coding sequence is TGTGCCAGCAGCACTAGCAACGCCGGGGAGCTGTTTTTT.

This clonotype was recorded a few times. This chain links TRBV12-3 or TRBV12-4 with TRBJ1-5; 7 nucleotides match TRBD1. V lost 2 bases and J lost 7; bases outside the gene matches: 5. The CDR3 consists of 14 residues. This CDR3 is CASSLTGARQPQHF. CDR3 in DNA: TGTGCCAGCAGTTTAACAGGGGCGCGGCAGCCCCAGCATTTT.

There are a few counts of this clonotype. The V call is TRBV2, the J call TRBJ1-6; D perhaps matches TRBD1 (5 bases). The CDR3 has 13 residues. In germline, CDR1 is SNHLY, CDR2 FYNNEI. The V and J ends lost 2 bases and 9 bases respectively, with 8 bases between them. The CDR3 DNA sequence: TGTGCCAGCAGTGAACCGGACATTTCACCCCTCCACTTT. It translates to CASSEPDISPLHF. Variable domain in full (rest from reference TRBV2 and TRBJ1-6): EPEVTQTPSHQVTQMGQEVILRCVPISNHLYFYWYRQILGQKVEFLVSFYNNEISEKSEIFDDQFSVERPDGSNFTLKIRSTKLEDSAMYFCASSEPDISPLHFGNGTRLTVT.

Of note for this clonotype: This sequence may be a read error, since a much larger clone differs from it by one base. J is TRBJ2-4 and V is TRBV7-2; 10 bases agree with TRBD1. The germline V gene has CDR1 SGHTA and CDR2 FQGNSA. The CDR3 extends over 13 amino acids. The CDR3 reads CAGSAGTGDIQYF. In nucleotides, the CDR3 is TGTGCCGGCAGCGCCGGGACAGGGGACATTCAGTACTTC.

V and J are TRBV27 and TRBJ2-1; 7 nucleotides line up with TRBD1. The length of the CDR3 is 14 residues. The V and J ends lost 2 bases and 9 bases, in that order; junction bases with no gene match: 7. Germline loops: CDR1 MNHEY, CDR2 SMNVEV (reference sequence). DNA of the CDR3: TGTGCCAGCAGTTTAGGACAGGTACGGAGTGAGCAGTTCTTC. This sequence encodes CASSLGQVRSEQFF.

The chain links TRBV5-1 to TRBJ2-7, with a weak D call TRBD2 (6 bases). Trimming took 0 bases from V and 2 from J, leaving 12 bases between them. This CDR3 region has 15 residues. Per germline, CDR1 SGHRS and CDR2 YFSETQ. For the CDR3, the DNA is TGCGCCAGCAGCTTGGTTACGGGAGTGGCCTACGAGCAGTACTTC. This codes for CASSLVTGVAYEQYF.

Remarks on this clonotype: Compared with germline, one end of the junction differs, possibly owing to a read error. The chain has TRBV7-6 and TRBJ2-1; D gene ambiguous. This CDR3 spans 14 amino acids. Germline-derived CDR1 and CDR2 are SGHVS and FNYEAQ. The CDR3 loop is CAGSLLSSYNEQFF. The CDR3, as DNA: TGTGCCGGCAGCTTATTGAGCTCCTACAATGAGCAGTTCTTC.

This clonotype came up many times. The chain is built from TRBV5-1 and TRBJ2-1; the match to TRBD2 covers 10 bases. V lost 2 bases and J lost 0; bases outside the gene matches: 11. The CDR3 covers 19 residues. Germline lookup yields CDR1 SGHRS and CDR2 YFSETQ. The DNA for the CDR3 is TGCGCCAGCAGCTTACCTAGCGGGGGTCCTCTTAGCTCCTACAATGAGCAGTTCTTC. It is translated as CASSLPSGGPLSSYNEQFF.